The 10 T cell receptor beta chains below all came from one sample that was sequenced in a study of Graves' ophthalmopathy and Graves' hyperthyroidism. CDR3 regions of TCR beta were amplified from RNA transcripts. HTBI primers were used in a first-round RT-PCR, which preceded a second-round multiplex PCR. TCRdb reanalysed the multiplex PCR reads using MiXCR and keeps one entry per CDR3 protein. This repertoire shows over 14,000 distinct CDR3 sequences, roughly 50% found once; its top ten account for 45%. Input material: peripheral blood. These receptors were collected from a woman in her twenties or thirties with Graves' ophthalmopathy.

The V call is TRBV20-1, the J call TRBJ2-2; tentative D call: TRBD2 (7 bases). V gave up 2 bases and J gave up 4 bases, with 11 bases separating them. The CDR3 runs 14 residues. Germline loops: CDR1 DFQATT, CDR2 SNEGSKA (reference sequence). The CDR3 coding sequence is TGCAGTGCTAGATCGGGGGGCAGCACCGGGGAGCTGTTTTTT. As protein: CSARSGGSTGELFF.

This clonotype has a single count. Likely a read error: the CDR3 ends without its conserved phenylalanine or tryptophan. The J gene is TRBJ2-1, the V gene TRBV9; D gene uncertain. This CDR3 has 14 amino acids. Germline assignment: CDR1 SGDLS and CDR2 YYNGEE. Between the trimmed V and J ends, which lost 0 bases and 3 bases, there was a span of 7 bases. CDR3 DNA sequence: TGTGCCAGCAGCGTAGGACGGAGCTACAATGAGCAGTTCAGA. It yields the protein CASSVGRSYNEQFR.

The J gene is TRBJ2-7, the V gene TRBV9; D perhaps matches TRBD2 (5 bases). Germline values: CDR1 SGDLS, CDR2 YYNGEE. The CDR3 contains 14 residues. V lost 4 bases and J 5 bases, leaving 16 bases between the germline ends. This CDR3 reads CASSPRWETNEQYF. Written as DNA, the CDR3 is TGTGCCAGCAGCCCCCGTTGGGAGACCAACGAGCAGTACTTC.

By share, this clonotype ranks as medium-sized (0.01 to 0.1%). The chain couples TRBV11-2 to TRBJ2-3; no clear D gene. The length of the CDR3 is 13 residues. Per germline, CDR1 SGHAT and CDR2 FQNNGV. V gave up 5 bases and J gave up 4 bases, with 10 bases separating them. In nucleotides, the CDR3 is TGTGCCAGCAGCCCTTTTGGAGCAGATACGCAGTATTTT. Its protein product is CASSPFGADTQYF.

The chain combines TRBV2 with TRBJ1-6, with a tentative D call TRBD1 (5 bases). This CDR3 spans 16 amino acids. Germline V gene sequence: CDR1 SNHLY, CDR2 FYNNEI. The V and J ends lost 3 bases and 0 bases respectively, with 9 bases between them. In DNA, the CDR3 is TGTGCCAGCAGTGAGGGGCACAGCTCCTATAATTCACCCCTCCACTTT. Translating gives CASSEGHSSYNSPLHF.

The genes are TRBV15 and TRBJ2-3, with D tentatively TRBD1 or TRBD2 (5 bases each). Germline V lookup: CDR1 LNHNV, CDR2 YYDKDF (reference sequence). The V end lost 0 bases, the J end lost 3 bases, and 16 bases lay between the germline ends. The CDR3 spans 17 residues. Here the CDR3 DNA reads TGTGCCACCAGCAGAGATAGGGCCAGGGAGTCGACAGATACGCAGTATTTT. It specifies CATSRDRARESTDTQYF. The whole variable domain, remainder taken from reference TRBV15 and TRBJ2-3, is DAMVIQNPRYQVTQFGKPVTLSCSQTLNHNVMYWYQQKSSQAPKLLFHYYDKDFNNEADTPDNFQSRRPNTSFCFLDIRSPGLGDTAMYLCATSRDRARESTDTQYFGPGTRLTVL.

This clonotype showed up just a few times. This chain connects TRBV25-1 to TRBJ2-5; D perhaps matches TRBD1 (7 bases). CDR3 length: 16 amino acids. Trimming removed 2 bases from V and 0 bases from J, with 13 bases in between. Germline V CDR1 and CDR2: MGHDK, SYGVNS. CDR3: CASSEGGTAYQETQYF. CDR3 coding DNA: TGTGCCAGCAGTGAAGGGGGGACAGCGTACCAAGAGACCCAGTACTTC.

This clonotype came up many times. This rearrangement joins TRBV29-1 to TRBJ2-5, with D unclear. Germline V gene data show CDR1 as SQVTM and CDR2 as ANQGSEA. The V and J ends lost 0 bases and 5 bases respectively, with 4 bases between them. This CDR3 comprises 11 residues. The CDR3 is CSVEESETQYF. The CDR3 DNA follows: TGCAGCGTTGAAGAATCGGAGACCCAGTACTTC.

The V and J genes are TRBV7-2 and TRBJ2-1; 10 bases are shared with TRBD2. The CDR3 contains 16 residues. V gave up 4 bases and J gave up 2 bases; unmatched junction bases: 5. Germline assignment: CDR1 SGHTA and CDR2 FQGNSA. CDR3 loop: CASSSESGRAYNEQFF. The CDR3 region has the DNA TGTGCCAGCAGCTCAGAGAGCGGGAGGGCCTACAATGAGCAGTTCTTC.

The chain is built from TRBV5-1 and TRBJ2-7, with TRBD1 matching 8 bases. This CDR3 spans 14 amino acids. The ends lost 4 bases at V and 5 bases at J; junction bases unmatched: 8. Germline V CDR1 and CDR2: SGHRS, YFSETQ. CDR3 bases: TGCGCCAGCAGCCCGTGGACAGGGAGTAACGAGCAGTACTTC. It is translated as CASSPWTGSNEQYF.